These 14 T cell receptor beta chains came from one sample sequenced in a study of blood T cells in healthy people across ages. A second PCR, run for roughly 7 to 12 cycles, used a sample-barcoded 5' primer plus a J-beta primer mix. TCRdb re-derived calls from the 5' RACE reads in MiXCR, one entry per CDR3 protein. The sample contains 1.8 million or so distinct CDR3 sequences, around 42% of which appear only once. The material sequenced was blood. These receptor sequences come from a human donor in good health.

The CDR3 DNA follows: TGTGCCAGCAGCTTAGGGCCCAAAAGCGAACCCCAGCATTTT. Protein sequence: CASSLGPKSEPQHF. The genes are TRBV7-9 and TRBJ1-5, with unresolved D. The CDR3 covers 14 residues. Germline V lookup: CDR1 SEHNR, CDR2 FQNEAQ (reference sequence). With 1 base removed from V and 10 bases from J, the gap between germline ends came to 14 bases.

This clonotype was recorded a few times. CDR3 sequence: CATLRRGVSTDTQYF. The CDR3 DNA reads TGTGCCACCCTACGACGGGGGGTTAGCACAGATACGCAGTATTTT. The genes are TRBV6-6 and TRBJ2-3, with 7 bases matching TRBD2. Germline CDR1 and CDR2: MNHNY and SVGAGI (reference sequence). The CDR3 is 15 amino acids. V was pared by 10 bases and J by 0 bases, with 10 bases of the junction left unmatched.

The rearrangement links TRBV12-3 or TRBV12-4 to TRBJ1-5; D is uncertain. The CDR3 has 13 amino acids. Trimming removed 3 bases at V and 6 bases at J, with 9 bases between. CDR3 in amino acids: CASSFRLGQPQHF. CDR3 in DNA: TGTGCCAGCAGTTTTCGACTCGGTCAGCCCCAGCATTTT.

The sample holds one count of this clonotype. The chain uses TRBV7-9 and TRBJ2-1; D gene uncertain. V was shortened by 9 bases and J by 0 bases, with 12 bases between the two germline ends. The CDR3 spans 14 residues. Germline V CDR1 and CDR2: SEHNR, FQNEAQ (reference sequence). This CDR3 reads CASTTLGSYNEQFF. The CDR3 nucleotides are TGTGCCAGTACAACACTCGGCTCCTACAATGAGCAGTTCTTC.

This chain joins TRBV7-2 and TRBJ1-4, with 7 bases aligning to TRBD1. The germline V gene has CDR1 SGHTA and CDR2 FQGNSA. The CDR3 runs to 14 residues. Germline trimming cut 1 base from V and 10 bases from J; bases unmatched to any gene: 6. DNA of the CDR3: TGTGCCAGCAGCTTAGGCGGGACAGCCCGAAAACTGTTTTTT. This sequence encodes CASSLGGTARKLFF.

A few counts support this clonotype. J is TRBJ1-5 and V is TRBV20-1; 7 positions match TRBD1. After removal of 3 bases from V and 5 bases from J, the junction contained 4 bases not matched to a gene. This CDR3 region has 13 residues. CDR1 and CDR2 from the germline V gene are DFQATT and SNEGSKA (reference sequence). The CDR3 bases are TGCAGTGCTAGCTTGCAGGGGGATCAGCCCCAGCATTTT. Amino acids: CSASLQGDQPQHF.

V gene TRBV29-1 combines with J gene TRBJ1-1, with D tentatively TRBD1 (5 bases). The germline V gene has CDR1 SQVTM and CDR2 ANQGSEA. The CDR3 spans 13 residues. V was clipped by 6 bases and J by 1 base, with 12 bases between them. The CDR3 here is CSVPEGSNTEAFF. CDR3 bases: TGCAGCGTCCCAGAGGGGTCGAACACTGAAGCTTTCTTT.

The chain is built from TRBV7-2 and TRBJ1-5; 8 nucleotides line up with TRBD1. CDR3 length: 16 residues. The J segment lost 6 bases and the V segment lost 1 base, leaving 8 bases of the junction unmatched. CDR1 is SGHTA, CDR2 FQGNSA, per germline. The CDR3 nucleotides read TGTGCCAGCAGCTTAGGGCCAGGGGGCTTTGGTCAGCCCCAGCATTTT. It yields the protein CASSLGPGGFGQPQHF. Full variable domain (missing parts from reference TRBV7-2 and TRBJ1-5): GAGVSQSPSNKVTEKGKDVELRCDPISGHTALYWYRQSLGQGLEFLIYFQGNSAPDKSGLPSDRFSAERTGGSVSTLTIQRTQQEDSAVYLCASSLGPGGFGQPQHFGDGTRLSIL.

Of note for this clonotype: The germline gene is not matched at one end of the junction; a read error may be the cause. The rearrangement uses TRBV4-3 and TRBJ1-2, with no clear D. CDR1 is LGHNA and CDR2 is YSLEER in the germline V gene. The CDR3 contains 16 residues. The CDR3 DNA reads TGCGCCAGCAGCCAAGGAGCGGCAGGCCCTAACTATGGCAACACCTTC. It specifies CASSQGAAGPNYGNTF.

The chain is built from TRBV2 and TRBJ2-1; 8 nucleotides align to TRBD2. V was pared by 7 bases and J by 4 bases, with 6 bases of the junction left unmatched. Germline V gives CDR1 SNHLY, CDR2 FYNNEI. This CDR3 region has 14 residues. CDR3 protein: CASTVAGPYNEQFF. The CDR3 DNA reads as TGTGCCAGCACAGTAGCGGGGCCTTACAATGAGCAGTTCTTC. Together with reference TRBV2 and TRBJ2-1, the CDR3 gives the full variable domain: EPEVTQTPSHQVTQMGQEVILRCVPISNHLYFYWYRQILGQKVEFLVSFYNNEISEKSEIFDDQFSVERPDGSNFTLKIRSTKLEDSAMYFCASTVAGPYNEQFFGPGTRLTVL.

J is TRBJ2-4 and V is TRBV28, with TRBD1 matching 10 bases. The end of the DNA aligns better with TRBJ2-5, so the J call may be wrong. Germline CDR1 reads MDHEN; CDR2 reads SYDVKM. The CDR3 sequence is 14 residues long. CDR3: CASSFVRDRGTQYF. The CDR3 coding sequence is TGTGCCAGCAGTTTTGTTCGGGACAGGGGGACCCAGTACTTC.

In its sample, this clonotype was seen a few times. The chain uses TRBV7-3 and TRBJ2-2; 10 nucleotides match TRBD1. Germline CDR1 reads SGHTA; CDR2 reads FQGTGA. The CDR3 runs 15 residues. V was pared by 5 bases and J by 5 bases, with 5 bases of the junction left unmatched. CDR3 DNA sequence: TGTGCCAGCAGCCTTGGGACAGGGGTAACCGGGGAGCTGTTTTTT. This gives the protein CASSLGTGVTGELFF.

The J gene is TRBJ2-7, the V gene TRBV20-1; 11 positions agree with TRBD1. This CDR3 has 15 amino acids. Germline V lookup: CDR1 DFQATT, CDR2 SNEGSKA (reference sequence). V shed 2 bases and J 2 bases; nucleotides not matched to a gene: 5. The CDR3 reads CSARSDRGRTYEQYF. DNA of the CDR3: TGCAGTGCTAGATCGGACAGGGGGCGTACCTACGAGCAGTACTTC.

J is TRBJ2-1 and V is TRBV2; unclear D gene. The V and J ends lost 2 bases and 8 bases respectively, with 16 bases between them. CDR3 size: 15 residues. In germline, CDR1 is SNHLY, CDR2 FYNNEI. The CDR3 sequence is CASSETVASVHEQFF. The CDR3 DNA follows: TGTGCCAGCAGTGAAACGGTAGCAAGTGTTCATGAGCAGTTCTTC.